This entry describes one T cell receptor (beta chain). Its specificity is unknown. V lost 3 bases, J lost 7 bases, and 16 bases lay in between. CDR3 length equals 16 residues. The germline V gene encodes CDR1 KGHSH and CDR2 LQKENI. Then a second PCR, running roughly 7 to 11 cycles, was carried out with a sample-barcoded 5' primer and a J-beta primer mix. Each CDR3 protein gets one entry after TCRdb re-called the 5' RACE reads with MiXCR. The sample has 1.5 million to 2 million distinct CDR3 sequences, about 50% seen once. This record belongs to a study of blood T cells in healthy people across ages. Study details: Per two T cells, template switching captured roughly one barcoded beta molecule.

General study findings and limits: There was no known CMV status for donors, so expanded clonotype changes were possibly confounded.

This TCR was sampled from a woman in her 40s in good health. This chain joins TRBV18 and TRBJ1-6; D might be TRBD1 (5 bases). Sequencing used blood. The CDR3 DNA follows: TGTGCCAGCTCACCTGCAGGGCCCTTAGGCAATTCACCCCTCCACTTT. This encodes CASSPAGPLGNSPLHF.